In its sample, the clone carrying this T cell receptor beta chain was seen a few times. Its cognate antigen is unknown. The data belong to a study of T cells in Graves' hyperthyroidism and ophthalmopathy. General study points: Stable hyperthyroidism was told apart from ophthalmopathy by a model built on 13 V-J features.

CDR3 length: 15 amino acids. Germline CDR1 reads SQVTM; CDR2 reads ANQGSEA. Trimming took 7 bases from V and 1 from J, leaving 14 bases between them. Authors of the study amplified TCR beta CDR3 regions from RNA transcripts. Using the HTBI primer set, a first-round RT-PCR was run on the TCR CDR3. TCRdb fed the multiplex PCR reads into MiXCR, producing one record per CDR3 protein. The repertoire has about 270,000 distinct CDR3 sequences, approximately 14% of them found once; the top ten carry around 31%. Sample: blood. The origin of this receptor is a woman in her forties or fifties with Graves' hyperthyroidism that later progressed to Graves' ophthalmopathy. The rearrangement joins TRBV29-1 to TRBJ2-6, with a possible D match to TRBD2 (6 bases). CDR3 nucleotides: TGCAGCGCCGCTGCGGGGAATTCTGGGGCCAACGTCCTGACTTTC. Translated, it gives CSAAAGNSGANVLTF.